Shown below are 19 T cell receptor beta chains from a single sample sequenced in a study of radiation and T cells in renal cell carcinoma. Time point: blood 2 weeks post-SBRT. Indicated treatment: 15 Gy SBRT to primary tumor, nephrectomy 4 weeks later. Generated by immunoSEQ multiplex PCR, the TCRdb table keeps only in-frame clones and is missing some. The sample lists some 72,000 clones, over 80% occurring once. The specimen was blood, collected from a patient whose treatment included radiotherapy and nephrectomy. These TCRs come from a man between 60 and 70 years old with renal cell carcinoma.

The rearrangement uses TRBV6-5 and TRBJ2-2; 7 nucleotides match TRBD1. Germline CDR1 and CDR2: MNHEY and SVGAGI. The CDR3 has 13 residues. Trimming took 9 bases from V and 4 from J; bases not matched to a gene: 5. The CDR3 DNA sequence: TGTGCCAGTAAGACAGGGATCACCGGGGAGCTGTTTTTT. Translated: CASKTGITGELFF.

This clone was seen a handful of times. The chain joins TRBV29-1 to TRBJ2-2; D may be TRBD2 (6 bases). Germline assignment: CDR1 SQVTM and CDR2 ANQGSEA. The CDR3 runs 11 residues. The V end was cut by 8 bases, the J end by 9 bases, with 13 bases between. The CDR3 DNA reads TGCAGCCCCGGGAGTCTTTGGGAGCTGTTTTTT. It codes for CSPGSLWELFF.

The chain joins TRBV11-2 to TRBJ1-2, with D perhaps TRBD1 (5 bases). The CDR3 contains 14 residues. In germline, CDR1 is SGHAT, CDR2 FQNNGV. Trimming removed 5 bases at V and 3 bases at J, with 13 bases between. DNA of the CDR3: TGTGCCAGCAGCGTAGGGGCGGGGGACTATGGCTACACCTTC. Amino acid sequence: CASSVGAGDYGYTF. Variable domain in full (rest from reference TRBV11-2 and TRBJ1-2): EAGVAQSPRYKIIEKRQSVAFWCNPISGHATLYWYQQILGQGPKLLIQFQNNGVVDDSQLPKDRFSAERLKGVDSTLKIQPAKLEDSAVYLCASSVGAGDYGYTFGSGTRLTVV.

The chain recombines TRBV13 with TRBJ1-6, with D uncertain. CDR3 length equals 15 residues. The V gene's germline CDR1 is PRHDT and CDR2 FYEKMQ (reference sequence). V was shortened by 0 bases and J by 2 bases, with 5 bases between the two germline ends. CDR3 nucleotide sequence: TGTGCCAGCAGCTTAGGTCAGGCCTATAATTCACCCCTCCACTTT. Its translation: CASSLGQAYNSPLHF.

The table lists this clone with a few counts. J is TRBJ1-1 and V is TRBV2; tentative D call: TRBD1 (6 bases). Trimming cost V 6 bases and J 0 bases, with 11 bases left between them. Germline V gene lookup returns CDR1 SNHLY and CDR2 FYNNEI. The CDR3 runs 14 residues. CDR3 nucleotide sequence: TGTGCCAGCAGAACACAGGGCATGAACACTGAAGCTTTCTTT. This gives the protein CASRTQGMNTEAFF.

This chain uses TRBV6-6 with TRBJ2-2; the D is unclear. The CDR3 is made up of 14 amino acids. Germline values: CDR1 MNHNY, CDR2 SVGAGI (reference sequence). V shed 2 bases and J shed 6 bases, with 10 bases lying between them. This CDR3 is CASSYNPVAGELFF. The CDR3 coding sequence is TGTGCCAGCAGTTACAATCCGGTGGCCGGGGAGCTGTTTTTT.

This rearrangement joins TRBV6-1 to TRBJ1-4; D possibly corresponds to TRBD1 (6 bases). V was cut by 5 bases and J by 4 bases, with 14 bases left in between. The V gene's germline CDR1 is MNHNS and CDR2 SASEGT. CDR3 length: 15 residues. The CDR3 loop is CASSPQTGHNEKLFF. In DNA, the CDR3 is TGTGCCAGCAGTCCGCAGACAGGCCATAATGAAAAACTGTTTTTT.

This chain connects TRBV4-1 to TRBJ2-3, with 8 bases fitting TRBD1. This CDR3 has 17 residues. The J segment lost 0 bases and the V segment lost 4 bases, leaving 9 bases of the junction unmatched. Germline loops: CDR1 MGHRA, CDR2 YSYEKL. CDR3 sequence reads: CASSRRDRGASTDTQYF. DNA for the CDR3: TGCGCCAGCAGCCGTCGCGACAGGGGTGCCAGCACAGATACGCAGTATTTT.

The V gene is TRBV5-1, the J gene TRBJ1-4; 7 bases map to TRBD1. The length of the CDR3 is 15 residues. Per germline, CDR1 SGHRS and CDR2 YFSETQ. The ends lost 4 bases at V and 8 bases at J; junction bases unmatched: 11. CDR3 loop: CASSMANRGREKLFF. The CDR3 nucleotides read TGCGCCAGCAGCATGGCAAACAGGGGAAGGGAAAAACTGTTTTTT.

The chain combines TRBV7-9 with TRBJ2-1; 10 positions agree with TRBD2. Germline V CDR1 and CDR2: SEHNR, FQNEAQ (reference sequence). This CDR3 is built from 18 residues. V gave up 0 bases and J gave up 5 bases; unmatched junction bases: 10. CDR3 in DNA: TGTGCCAGCAGCTTAGCGTTAGCGGGAGGCCTCAAGGACAATGAGCAGTTCTTC. This encodes CASSLALAGGLKDNEQFF.

The V and J genes are TRBV9 and TRBJ1-1; D unclear. Per germline, CDR1 SGDLS and CDR2 YYNGEE. The CDR3 is 12 residues long. V was shortened by 0 bases and J by 0 bases, with 0 bases between the two germline ends. The CDR3 loop is CASSVVNTEAFF. CDR3 coding DNA: TGTGCCAGCAGCGTAGTGAACACTGAAGCTTTCTTT.

V and J are TRBV10-3 and TRBJ2-5; 7 nucleotides line up with TRBD2. Looked up from germline, CDR1 is ENHRY and CDR2 is SYGVKD. J gave up 3 bases and V 6 bases, and 4 bases lay outside the gene matches. This CDR3 comprises 13 residues. The CDR3 region is CAIRQGGEETQYF. In DNA, the CDR3 is TGTGCCATCAGGCAGGGAGGGGAAGAGACCCAGTACTTC.

The V call is TRBV10-1, the J call TRBJ2-3, with no clear D. The CDR3 sequence is 15 residues long. Trimming removed 0 bases at V and 10 bases at J, with 17 bases between. CDR1 WNHNN and CDR2 SYGVQD come from the germline V gene (reference sequence). The CDR3 DNA reads as TGCGCCAGCAGTGAGTCATCCAGCGTAACTACGGCGCAGTATTTT. Translated, it gives CASSESSSVTTAQYF.

The chain carries TRBV30 and TRBJ2-1, with 9 bases that match TRBD2. This CDR3 comprises 17 residues. The V gene end was trimmed by 3 bases and the J gene end by 4 bases; junction bases not matched to a gene: 13. Germline loops: CDR1 GTSNPN, CDR2 SVGIG (reference sequence). This CDR3 reads CAWRRVAGAPLYNEQFF. The CDR3 DNA follows: TGTGCCTGGAGGAGGGTAGCGGGAGCTCCTCTATACAATGAGCAGTTCTTC.

This chain links TRBV4-1 with TRBJ2-5, with D possibly being TRBD1 (6 bases). This CDR3 has 16 amino acids. V was pared by 5 bases and J by 5 bases, with 21 bases between. From germline, CDR1 is MGHRA and CDR2 YSYEKL. DNA for the CDR3: TGCGCCAGCAGCACCGACCCGAGGGGGTGGCGGGAGACCCAGTACTTC. This translates into CASSTDPRGWRETQYF.

This chain uses TRBV7-2 with TRBJ2-7, with a possible D match to TRBD1 (5 bases). This CDR3 has 14 residues. Germline V gives CDR1 SGHTA, CDR2 FQGNSA. V was pared by 1 base and J by 7 bases, with 14 bases between. The CDR3 loop is CASSLVSGLGEQYF. As DNA, the CDR3 is TGTGCCAGCAGCTTAGTTTCAGGGTTAGGGGAGCAGTACTTC.

The chain uses TRBV7-9 and TRBJ1-5, with 9 bases aligning to TRBD1. CDR1 and CDR2 from the germline V gene are SEHNR and FQNEAQ (reference sequence). V was pared by 2 bases and J by 1 base, with 6 bases of the junction left unmatched. This CDR3 has 17 amino acids. CDR3 in amino acids: CASSLYRGLESNQPQHF. As DNA, the CDR3 is TGTGCCAGCAGCTTATACAGGGGGCTAGAAAGCAATCAGCCCCAGCATTTT. Together with reference TRBV7-9 and TRBJ1-5, the CDR3 gives the full variable domain: DTGVSQNPRHKITKRGQNVTFRCDPISEHNRLYWYRQTLGQGPEFLTYFQNEAQLEKSRLLSDRFSAERPKGSFSTLEIQRTEQGDSAMYLCASSLYRGLESNQPQHFGDGTRLSIL.

The rearrangement uses TRBV15 and TRBJ1-6; D gene unclear. Per germline, CDR1 LNHNV and CDR2 YYDKDF (reference sequence). The CDR3 loop spans 16 amino acids. V was cut by 0 bases and J by 1 base, with 7 bases left in between. CDR3 coding DNA: TGTGCCACCAGCAGAGATGGTGGGTCCTATAATTCACCCCTCCACTTT. Translating gives CATSRDGGSYNSPLHF. Filled out from reference TRBV15 and TRBJ1-6, the complete variable domain reads DAMVIQNPRYQVTQFGKPVTLSCSQTLNHNVMYWYQQKSSQAPKLLFHYYDKDFNNEADTPDNFQSRRPNTSFCFLDIRSPGLGDTAMYLCATSRDGGSYNSPLHFGNGTRLTVT.

The chain joins TRBV7-6 to TRBJ2-1; TRBD2 is a possible D gene (7 bases). From germline, CDR1 is SGHVS and CDR2 FNYEAQ. Trimming took 6 bases from V and 7 from J, leaving 13 bases between them. The CDR3 has 13 residues. The CDR3 loop is CASRGLRGNEQFF. The CDR3 nucleotides are TGTGCCAGCAGGGGACTAAGGGGGAATGAGCAGTTCTTC. The full variable domain, in which reference TRBV7-6 and TRBJ2-1 provide the parts outside the CDR3, is GAGVSQSPRYKVTKRGQDVALRCDPISGHVSLYWYRQALGQGPEFLTYFNYEAQQDKSGLPNDRFSAERPEGSISTLTIQRTEQRDSAMYRCASRGLRGNEQFFGPGTRLTVL.